This entry lists 3 T cell receptor beta chains sequenced from one sample in a study of OX40 agonist ivuxolimab in advanced cancers. Clones were read by immunoSEQ multiplex PCR, and TCRdb kept only the in-frame ones, dropping some. Here the sample spans about 45,000 clones, around nine tenths being singletons. The starting material was CD4+ or CD8+ T cells sorted from blood, obtained in a trial of the OX40 agonist ivuxolimab. These receptors all come from an adult with an advanced solid tumor such as melanoma, head and neck, liver or kidney cancer.

This chain uses TRBV18 with TRBJ2-6; D not certain. The CDR3 loop spans 14 amino acids. CDR1 is KGHSH and CDR2 is LQKENI in the germline V gene. Trimming cost V 4 bases and J 1 base, with 5 bases left between them. DNA for the CDR3: TGTGCCAGCTCACTGGGGTCTGGGGCCAACGTCCTGACTTTC. This codes for CASSLGSGANVLTF.

J is TRBJ2-7 and V is TRBV29-1; TRBD2 matches 9 bases. The CDR3 loop spans 13 amino acids. From germline, CDR1 is SQVTM and CDR2 ANQGSEA. The V gene end was trimmed by 1 base and the J gene end by 4 bases; junction bases not matched to a gene: 2. The CDR3 coding sequence is TGCAGCGTTGAAGCTAGCGGGACTTACGAGCAGTACTTC. It encodes CSVEASGTYEQYF.

J is TRBJ2-7 and V is TRBV13; D is uncertain. CDR3 size: 13 residues. Trimming pared 2 bases from V and 3 bases from J, leaving 8 bases between. CDR1 and CDR2 from the germline V gene are PRHDT and FYEKMQ (reference sequence). The CDR3 spells CASSLNLLYEQYF. The CDR3 bases are TGTGCCAGCAGCTTAAACCTCCTCTACGAGCAGTACTTC.